The 2 T cell receptor beta chains below were found in one sample sequenced in a study of blood T cell repertoires in COVID-19 (TCRdb year 2020). Library preparation employed the immunoSEQ multiplex PCR assay. Not all clones reach the TCRdb copy of this immuneACCESS table, which keeps in-frame sequences only. Checked studies attribute under half of the gap to unresolved V genes and leave the rest unexplained. Here the sample has about 170,000 clones; 83% occur a single time. Clones ranked in the top ten supply roughly 2% of the sample. Sample: peripheral blood. Receptors originate from a woman older than 75 with acute or convalescent COVID-19.

The V and J genes are TRBV9 and TRBJ1-2; 8 bases agree with TRBD1. The CDR3 is made up of 17 amino acids. Unmatched junction bases numbered 16, after V lost 2 bases and J lost 7 bases. The V gene's germline CDR1 is SGDLS and CDR2 YYNGEE. The CDR3 sequence: CASSVDVTAGGRFGYTF. The CDR3 DNA reads TGTGCCAGCAGCGTGGATGTTACGGCAGGGGGCCGATTTGGCTACACCTTC.

This rearrangement joins TRBV2 to TRBJ2-5, with a tentative D call TRBD1 (6 bases). CDR1 and CDR2 (germline): SNHLY, FYNNEI. V lost 4 bases to trimming and J lost 2 bases, with 17 bases between them. The CDR3 runs to 16 residues. The CDR3 nucleotides read TGTGCCAGCAGTGTCCCTATGACAGGCCAGCAAGAGACCCAGTACTTC. It translates to CASSVPMTGQQETQYF.